This entry lists 10 T cell receptor beta chains sequenced from one sample in a study of blood T cell repertoires in COVID-19. Assay used: immunoSEQ multiplex PCR; TCRdb lists only in-frame clones, some missing. The sample contains about 250,000 clones, 70% to 90% of which appear only once. Sequencing was performed on peripheral blood. The source of these receptors is a woman aged 25-40 years with COVID-19, enrolled during active disease.

The CDR3 region has the DNA TGTGCCAGCAGCCGGACAGGGGGCACCTACGAGCAGTACGTC. Its protein product is CASSRTGGTYEQYV. This chain links TRBV11-3 with TRBJ2-7; TRBD1 matches 11 bases. Germline-derived CDR1 and CDR2 are SGHNT and YENEEA. The CDR3 has 14 residues. V shed 5 bases and J 2 bases; nucleotides not matched to a gene: 2.

The rearrangement joins TRBV20-1 to TRBJ2-1; tentative D call: TRBD2 (6 bases). The CDR3 runs 11 residues. Per germline, CDR1 DFQATT and CDR2 SNEGSKA (reference sequence). Here the CDR3 DNA reads TGCGGGACGGGAGTCTACAATGAGCAGTTCTTC. Translated, it gives CGTGVYNEQFF.

This chain links TRBV5-1 with TRBJ2-1, with TRBD1 as a possible D gene (6 bases). The CDR3 has 15 residues. Germline V gene sequence: CDR1 SGHRS, CDR2 YFSETQ. V lost 4 bases and J 2 bases, leaving 13 bases between the germline ends. The CDR3 reads CASSTGQTTYNEQFF. The CDR3 nucleotides are TGCGCCAGCAGCACCGGACAGACCACCTACAATGAGCAGTTCTTC.

Note on this clone: One junction end does not reproduce the germline sequence, and a read error may be involved. The chain employs TRBV7-9 and TRBJ1-4; possible D gene TRBD1, 5 bases. This CDR3 contains 14 residues. The germline gives CDR1 SEHNR, CDR2 FQNEAQ (reference sequence). The CDR3 bases are TGTGCCAGCAGTTTAGACAGCAATGAAAAAAAACTGTTTTTT. Protein sequence: CASSLDSNEKKLFF.

Here the CDR3 DNA reads TGTGCCAGCAGCGAGACGGGGTCCCAGCCCCAGCATTTT. Encoded protein: CASSETGSQPQHF. J is TRBJ1-5 and V is TRBV9; D is unresolved. Germline CDR1 is SGDLS and CDR2 is YYNGEE. The CDR3 runs to 13 residues. V was clipped by 3 bases and J by 7 bases, with 11 bases between them.

This chain uses TRBV6-5 with TRBJ1-2; 9 bases fit TRBD1. From germline, CDR1 is MNHEY and CDR2 SVGAGI. V trimming: 4 bases; J trimming: 2 bases; junction bases outside the gene matches: 8. This CDR3 region has 16 residues. The CDR3 sequence is CASSSDPGTGNYGYTF. Written as DNA, the CDR3 is TGTGCCAGCAGTTCCGACCCCGGGACAGGGAACTATGGCTACACCTTC.

The chain recombines TRBV5-6 with TRBJ1-6; the match to TRBD1 covers 9 bases. This CDR3 contains 14 residues. Germline CDR1 SGHDT, CDR2 YYEEEE. With 4 bases clipped from V and 8 bases from J, the junction kept 4 bases outside the gene matches. Here the CDR3 reads CASSLDRGYSPLHF. CDR3 nucleotides: TGTGCCAGCAGCCTGGACAGGGGTTATTCACCCCTCCACTTT.

The rearrangement joins TRBV11-2 to TRBJ1-2; 7 nucleotides line up with TRBD1. In germline, CDR1 is SGHAT, CDR2 FQNNGV. Trimming removed 5 bases from V and 8 bases from J; junction bases left unmatched: 5. The CDR3 loop spans 12 amino acids. CDR3 sequence (DNA): TGTGCCAGCAGCGAGACAGGGCGGGGCTACACCTTC. This gives the protein CASSETGRGYTF.

The genes are TRBV9 and TRBJ2-1; TRBD2 agrees at 7 bases. The CDR3 is 16 residues long. The V gene's germline CDR1 is SGDLS and CDR2 YYNGEE. The V gene end was trimmed by 6 bases and the J gene end by 8 bases; junction bases not matched to a gene: 17. CDR3 DNA: TGTGCCAGCAACTTATGGGGCGGGAGTATCGCGGATGAGCAGTTCTTC. This encodes CASNLWGGSIADEQFF.

The CDR3 DNA reads as TGTGCCAGCAGAACGGGACAGGGGGCGATTGCCTATGGCTACACCTTC. It encodes CASRTGQGAIAYGYTF. The chain has TRBV28 and TRBJ1-2; 12 nucleotides agree with TRBD1. This CDR3 is 16 amino acids long. V lost 6 bases to trimming and J lost 4 bases; unmatched junction nucleotides: 9. CDR1 and CDR2 (germline): MDHEN, SYDVKM.